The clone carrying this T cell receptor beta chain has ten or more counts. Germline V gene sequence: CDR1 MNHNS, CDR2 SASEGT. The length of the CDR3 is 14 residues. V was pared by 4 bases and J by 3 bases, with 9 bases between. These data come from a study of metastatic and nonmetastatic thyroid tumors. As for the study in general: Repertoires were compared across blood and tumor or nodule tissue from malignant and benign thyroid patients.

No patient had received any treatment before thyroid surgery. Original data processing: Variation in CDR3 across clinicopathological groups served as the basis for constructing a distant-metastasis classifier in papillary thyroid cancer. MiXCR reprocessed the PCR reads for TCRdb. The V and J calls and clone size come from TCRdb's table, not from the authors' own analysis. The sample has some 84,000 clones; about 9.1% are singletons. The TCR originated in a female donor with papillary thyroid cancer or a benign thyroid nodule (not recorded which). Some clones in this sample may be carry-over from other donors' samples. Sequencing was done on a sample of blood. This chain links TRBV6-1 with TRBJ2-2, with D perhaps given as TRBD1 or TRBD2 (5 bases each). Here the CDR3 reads CASSGSGHTGELFF. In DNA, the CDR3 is TGTGCCAGCAGTGGTTCGGGGCACACCGGGGAGCTGTTTTTT.